This T cell receptor beta chain was sequenced for a study of regulatory T cells in long-lasting Graves disease. The authors built TCR beta libraries using iRepertoire HTBI primers and Arm-PCR of CDR3 regions. Each CDR3 protein gets one entry after TCRdb re-called the multiplex PCR reads with MiXCR. The data show about 530,000 distinct CDR3 sequences, around 16% seen once. Ten or more counts support this clonotype. Time point denoted: newly diagnosed GD, antithyroid drugs for less than 3 months. RNA isolated from PBMCs was used to make the TCR library. The germline V gene has CDR1 SGHVS and CDR2 FQNEAQ. This CDR3 spans 14 amino acids. Trimming took 0 bases from V and 2 from J, leaving 7 bases between them. This same sample was also taken into another study, of T cells in Graves' hyperthyroidism and ophthalmopathy.

The chain combines TRBV7-8 with TRBJ1-1, with D uncertain. The source was peripheral blood mononuclear cells (PBMCs), collected at new diagnosis, from a patient treated with antithyroid drugs. This sequence was found in a woman aged 35-65 years with Graves disease. The CDR3 region is CASSLATFNTEAFF. The CDR3 DNA reads as TGTGCCAGCAGCTTAGCCACTTTCAACACTGAAGCTTTCTTT.